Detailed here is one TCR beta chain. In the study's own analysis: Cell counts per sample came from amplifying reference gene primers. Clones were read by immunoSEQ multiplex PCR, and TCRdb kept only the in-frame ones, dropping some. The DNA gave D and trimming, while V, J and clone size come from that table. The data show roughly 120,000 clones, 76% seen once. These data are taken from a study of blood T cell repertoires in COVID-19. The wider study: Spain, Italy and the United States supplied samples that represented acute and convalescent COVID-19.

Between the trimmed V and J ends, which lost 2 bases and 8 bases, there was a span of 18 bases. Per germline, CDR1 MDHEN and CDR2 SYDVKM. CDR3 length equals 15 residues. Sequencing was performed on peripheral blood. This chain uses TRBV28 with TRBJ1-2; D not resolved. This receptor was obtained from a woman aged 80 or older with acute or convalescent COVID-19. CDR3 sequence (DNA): TGTGCCAGCAGTTTAGACCGACAATTCCGCCGCGGCTACACCTTC. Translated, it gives CASSLDRQFRRGYTF.